This T cell receptor beta chain was found in a study of T-cell memory formation after mild COVID-19. Study-wide background: Across donors, TCR clusters were largely donor specific. Broader study findings: The main location of contracting CD4+ clones was CM and EM, and that of contracting CD8+ clones was EMRA. Memory cells collected pre-infection included some clones that later responded, suggesting cross-reactive memory joined.

Looked up from germline, CDR1 is MNHEY and CDR2 is SVGAGI. This CDR3 region has 13 residues. V lost 0 bases and J lost 15; bases outside the gene matches: 5. At least ten counts were recorded for this clonotype. Antigen: not known. TCRdb re-called the 5' RACE reads through MiXCR, storing one row per CDR3 protein. The top ten hold 29% of the sample, which has around 35,000 distinct CDR3 sequences, just under 8% seen once. The specimen sequenced was PBMCs or a T cell subset sorted from them (not recorded which). The chain uses TRBV6-5 and TRBJ2-2; 9 positions match TRBD1. This clonotype was obtained from a young man who had mild COVID-19 (a few samples of this study predate the infection). Cell type and time point are not known. The CDR3 region has the DNA TGTGCCAGCAGTTACTCGGGGACAGGGACGGTGTTTTTT. Translation gives CASSYSGTGTVFF.